Listed here is a single T cell receptor beta chain. TCRdb's copy holds only in-frame clones and misses some; the assay was immunoSEQ multiplex PCR. The data contain around 330,000 clones, 89% of them seen just once; the ten biggest clones take up 9.5%. Cohort placement rested on clinical history that participants reported themselves. The study counted Cohort 3 donors as recovered given two negative PCRs, clearance, or symptom resolution. The data were obtained in a study of blood T cell repertoires in COVID-19. Study-wide background: T cells, B-cell-depleted T cells, or PBMCs supplied cDNA or gDNA.

Sequenced sample: PBMCs or T cells enriched from blood (not recorded which). The sequence was collected from a woman aged 40 to 50 who had recovered from COVID-19.

CDR3 loop: CASSPRQASYEQYF. As DNA, the CDR3 is TGCGCCAGCAGCCCTCGACAGGCCTCCTACGAGCAGTACTTC. The chain uses TRBV10-1 and TRBJ2-7, with D perhaps matching TRBD1 (6 bases). The CDR3 contains 14 residues. V was trimmed by 6 bases and J by 0 bases, leaving 12 bases between them. Germline V gene lookup returns CDR1 WNHNN and CDR2 SYGVQD (reference sequence).